Reported below is one T cell receptor beta chain. Trimming cost V 3 bases and J 7 bases; bases outside gene matches: 0. The CDR3 is 12 residues long. Germline CDR1 and CDR2: GTSNPN and SVGIG (reference sequence). Assay: immunoSEQ multiplex PCR; the TCRdb copy retains only in-frame clones and omits some. The sample contains under 40,000 clones, more than 75% of which appear only once. The sample is drawn from a study of T cell changes during pregnancy in multiple sclerosis. The chain couples TRBV30 to TRBJ1-6; 7 positions match TRBD1. The specimen comprised peripheral blood, sampled in the third trimester of pregnancy. The source of this sequence is a female donor in good health, enrolled as a control in a pregnancy study. CDR3 nucleotide sequence: TGTGCCTGGAGCAGGGGGAATTCACCCCTCCACTTT. Protein sequence: CAWSRGNSPLHF.